The entry below describes one TCR beta chain. This sample was taken from a study of CD8+ T cells in alopecia areata. As to treatment: oral pan-JAK inhibitor, 5-10 mg twice daily. Investigators sorted PBMCs to obtain both CD4+ and CD8+ T cells. As the sequencing template, cDNA was produced by extracting RNA and reverse transcribing it. The table came from immunoSEQ multiplex PCR; TCRdb's copy has only in-frame clones and leaves some out. This sample carries 35,000 to 45,000 clones, around 90% of them seen once, and the ten largest clones take approximately 19%. V gave up 0 bases and J gave up 2 bases, with 10 bases separating them. Germline-derived CDR1 and CDR2 are MNHEY and SMNVEV (reference sequence). This CDR3 has 15 amino acids.

The chain couples TRBV27 to TRBJ1-2; D perhaps matches TRBD1 (5 bases). The clonotype originates from a human donor with alopecia areata. The sample consisted of CD8+ T cells sorted from blood, taken at week 24, from a patient treated with tofacitinib. The CDR3 sequence is CASSLSGVSNYGYTF. As DNA, the CDR3 is TGTGCCAGCAGTTTATCAGGGGTATCCAACTATGGCTACACCTTC.